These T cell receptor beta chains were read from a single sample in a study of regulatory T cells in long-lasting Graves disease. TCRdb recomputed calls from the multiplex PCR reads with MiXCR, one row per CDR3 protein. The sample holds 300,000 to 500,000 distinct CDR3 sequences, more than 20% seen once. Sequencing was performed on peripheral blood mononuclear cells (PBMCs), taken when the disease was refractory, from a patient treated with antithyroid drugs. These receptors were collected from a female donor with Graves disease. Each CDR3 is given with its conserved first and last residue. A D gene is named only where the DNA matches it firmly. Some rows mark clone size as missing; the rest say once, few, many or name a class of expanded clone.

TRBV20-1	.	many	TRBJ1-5	CSASDSPDQPQHF	TGCAGTGCCAGCGACAGTCCTGATCAGCCCCAGCATTTT
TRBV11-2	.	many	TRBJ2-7	CASSYYSGSYEQYF	TGTGCCAGCAGCTATTACAGCGGTTCCTACGAGCAGTACTTC
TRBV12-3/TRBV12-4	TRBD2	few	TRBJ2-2	CASSSISGVTGELFF	TGTGCCAGCAGTTCGATTAGCGGGGTTACCGGGGAGCTGTTTTTT
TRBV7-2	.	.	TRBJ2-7	CASSLVEQGGSSYEQYF	TGTGCCAGCAGCTTAGTAGAACAGGGGGGGAGCTCCTACGAGCAGTACTTC
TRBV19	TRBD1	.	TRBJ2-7	CASSIFGTAYEQYF	TGTGCCAGTAGTATTTTTGGGACAGCCTACGAGCAGTACTTC
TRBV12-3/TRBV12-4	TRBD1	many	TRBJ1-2	CASSHKPKVGGTGFGYTF	TGTGCCAGCAGCCACAAACCGAAGGTGGGGGGGACAGGGTTTGGCTACACCTTC
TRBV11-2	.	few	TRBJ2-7	CASSQIQGWDEQYF	TGCGCCAGCAGCCAGATACAGGGTTGGGACGAGCAGTACTTC
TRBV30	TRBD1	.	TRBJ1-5	CAWSSGTGGAGNQPQHF	TGTGCCTGGAGTTCCGGGACAGGGGGCGCGGGCAATCAGCCCCAGCATTTT
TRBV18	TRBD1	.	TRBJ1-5	CAGSRTGGPNQPQHF	TGTGCCGGCTCTCGGACAGGGGGCCCCAATCAGCCCCAGCATTTT
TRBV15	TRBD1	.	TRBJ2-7	CATSRSPGPGGSYEQYF	TGTGCCACCAGCAGATCCCCGGGACCAGGGGGCTCCTACGAGCAGTACTTC
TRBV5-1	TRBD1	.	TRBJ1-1	CASSDKDPGTGEAFF	TGCGCCAGCAGCGACAAGGACCCCGGGACAGGCGAAGCTTTCTTT
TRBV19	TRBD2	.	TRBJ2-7	CASRSLASGSEQYF	TGTGCCAGTAGAAGTTTGGCTAGCGGGAGCGAGCAGTACTTC
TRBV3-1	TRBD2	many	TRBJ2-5	CASSQGWRGLETQYF	TGTGCCAGCAGCCAAGGGTGGCGGGGGTTGGAGACCCAGTACTTC
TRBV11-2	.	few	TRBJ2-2	CASRPTGYTGELFF	TGTGCCAGCAGGCCCACAGGGTACACCGGGGAGCTGTTTTTT
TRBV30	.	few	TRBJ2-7	CAWGGRLGAWQYF	TGTGCCTGGGGAGGGCGGCTTGGGGCCTGGCAGTACTTC
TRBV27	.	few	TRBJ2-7	CASSPASLGIYEQYF	TGTGCCAGCAGCCCAGCATCTTTGGGGATCTACGAGCAGTACTTC
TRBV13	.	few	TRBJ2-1	CASSLEGGNEQFF	TGTGCCAGCAGCTTAGAAGGGGGCAATGAGCAGTTCTTC
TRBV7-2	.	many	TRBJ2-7	CASSQYGSGLYF	TGTGCCAGCAGCCAGTACGGTAGCGGTTTGTACTTC
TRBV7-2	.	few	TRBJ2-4	CAGSFNLGAENIQYF	TGTGCCGGCAGCTTTAACTTGGGGGCCGAAAACATTCAGTACTTC
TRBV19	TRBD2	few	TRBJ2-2	CASRTSGTTGELFF	TGTGCCAGTAGAACTAGCGGAACCACCGGGGAGCTGTTTTTT
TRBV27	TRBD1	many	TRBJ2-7	CASSLLGDRFHEQYF	TGTGCCAGCAGTTTATTAGGGGACAGGTTCCACGAGCAGTACTTC
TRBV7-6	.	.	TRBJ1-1	CASSYWTEAFF	TGTGCCAGCAGCTATTGGACAGAAGCTTTCTTT
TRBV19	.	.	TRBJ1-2	CASSLEGLDGHTF	TGTGCCAGTAGTCTCGAGGGGCTCGATGGCCACACCTTC